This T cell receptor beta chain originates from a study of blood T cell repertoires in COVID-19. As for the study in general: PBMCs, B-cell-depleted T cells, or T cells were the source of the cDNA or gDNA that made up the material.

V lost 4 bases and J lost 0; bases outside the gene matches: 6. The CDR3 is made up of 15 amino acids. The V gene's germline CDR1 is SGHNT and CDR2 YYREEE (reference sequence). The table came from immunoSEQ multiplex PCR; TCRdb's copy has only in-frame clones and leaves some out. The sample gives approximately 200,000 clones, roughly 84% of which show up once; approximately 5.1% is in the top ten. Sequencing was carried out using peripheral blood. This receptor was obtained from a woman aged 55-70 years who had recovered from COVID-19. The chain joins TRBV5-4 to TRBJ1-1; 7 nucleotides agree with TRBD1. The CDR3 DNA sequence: TGTGCCAGCAGCGCCTGGGACAGCCTGAACACTGAAGCTTTCTTT. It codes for CASSAWDSLNTEAFF.